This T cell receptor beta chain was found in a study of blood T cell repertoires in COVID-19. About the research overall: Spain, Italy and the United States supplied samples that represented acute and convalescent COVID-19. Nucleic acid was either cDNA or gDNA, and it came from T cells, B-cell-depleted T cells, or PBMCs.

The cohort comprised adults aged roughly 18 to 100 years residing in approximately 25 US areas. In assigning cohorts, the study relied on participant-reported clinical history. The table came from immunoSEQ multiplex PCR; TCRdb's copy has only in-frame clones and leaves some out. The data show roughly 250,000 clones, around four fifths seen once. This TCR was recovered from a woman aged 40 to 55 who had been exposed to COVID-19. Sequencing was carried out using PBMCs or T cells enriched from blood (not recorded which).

CDR3 nucleotide sequence: TGCGCCAGCAGCTTGGGGGCCCGAGAGGGAAGCGGTGAGACCCAGTACTTC. As protein: CASSLGAREGSGETQYF. This chain connects TRBV5-1 to TRBJ2-5; tentative D call: TRBD2 (5 bases). The CDR3 loop spans 17 amino acids. Germline loops: CDR1 SGHRS, CDR2 YFSETQ. Trimming took 0 bases from V and 5 from J, leaving 20 bases between them.